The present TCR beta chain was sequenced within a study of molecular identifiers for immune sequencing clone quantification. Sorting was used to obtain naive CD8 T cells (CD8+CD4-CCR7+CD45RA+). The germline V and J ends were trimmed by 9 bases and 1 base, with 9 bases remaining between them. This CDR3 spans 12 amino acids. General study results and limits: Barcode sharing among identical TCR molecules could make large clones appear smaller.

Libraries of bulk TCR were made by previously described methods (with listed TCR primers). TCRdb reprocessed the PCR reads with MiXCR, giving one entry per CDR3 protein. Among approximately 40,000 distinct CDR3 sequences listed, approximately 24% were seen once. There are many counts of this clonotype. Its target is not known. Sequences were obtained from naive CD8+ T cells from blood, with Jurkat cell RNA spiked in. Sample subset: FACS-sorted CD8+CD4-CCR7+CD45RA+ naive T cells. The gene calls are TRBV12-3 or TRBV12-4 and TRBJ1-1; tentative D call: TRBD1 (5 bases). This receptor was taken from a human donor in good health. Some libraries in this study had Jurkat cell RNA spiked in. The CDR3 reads CASRQRNTEAFF. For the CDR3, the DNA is TGTGCCAGTCGACAGAGGAACACTGAAGCTTTCTTT.